The rows below give T cell receptor beta chains drawn from one sample of a study of chemoradiotherapy in HPV16-positive cancers. Sequencing used immunoSEQ multiplex PCR; TCRdb keeps in-frame clones, though not all of them. The sample lists about 16,000 clones, around 70% seen once, with 7% to 9% in the top ten. The sequencing here drew on tumor tissue, taken from a patient who underwent chemoradiotherapy. These receptors originate from a human donor with HPV-associated anogenital cancer. The CDR3 runs from the conserved cysteine through the conserved F or W. Each record gives: clone size, V gene, J gene, D gene, CDR3 protein, CDR3 DNA. The D gene is left open where the match is weak. Expanded clones get a size class; other rows say once, few or many, or leave the size out.

.	TRBV30	TRBJ2-1	.	CAWTGRWNEQFF	TGTGCCTGGACAGGGAGGTGGAATGAGCAGTTCTTC
.	TRBV11-2	TRBJ2-1	TRBD2	CASSFSGRRSNEQFF	TGTGCCAGCAGCTTTAGCGGGAGACGCAGCAATGAGCAGTTCTTC
.	TRBV6-4	TRBJ2-3	TRBD1	CASSDSTGGGTDTQYF	TGTGCCAGCAGTGACTCCACAGGGGGCGGCACAGATACGCAGTATTTT
.	TRBV11-1	TRBJ2-3	.	CASSLAGLSTDTQYF	TGTGCCAGCAGCTTAGCGGGACTGAGCACAGATACGCAGTATTTT
.	TRBV29-1	TRBJ2-7	TRBD1	CSVFRDSRYF	TGCAGCGTGTTCCGGGACAGTCGGTACTTC
.	TRBV9	TRBJ2-5	.	CASSGQGGGETQYF	TGTGCCAGCAGCGGACAAGGGGGTGGGGAGACCCAGTACTTC
.	TRBV7-9	TRBJ1-4	.	CASSLAGAGMGEKLFF	TGTGCCAGCAGCTTAGCAGGGGCAGGGATGGGTGAAAAACTGTTTTTT
.	TRBV5-4	TRBJ2-2	TRBD1	CASSLDRGNTGELFF	TGTGCCAGCAGCTTGGACAGGGGGAACACCGGGGAGCTGTTTTTT
.	TRBV27	TRBJ1-2	.	CASRGLQGNYGYTF	TGTGCCAGCAGGGGTCTTCAGGGAAACTATGGCTACACCTTC
.	TRBV5-5	TRBJ1-4	.	CASSPDPGLNEKLFF	TGTGCCAGCAGCCCCGATCCAGGGTTAAATGAAAAACTGTTTTTT
.	TRBV6-1	TRBJ1-5	.	CAITPSSNQPQHF	TGTGCCATCACCCCCAGTAGCAATCAGCCCCAGCATTTT
.	TRBV10-1	TRBJ2-7	.	CASSAGAGAYEQYF	TGCGCCAGCAGTGCCGGTGCCGGGGCCTACGAGCAGTACTTC
.	TRBV29-1	TRBJ2-2	TRBD1	CSATLWTGSNTGELFF	TGCAGCGCAACCTTGTGGACAGGATCGAACACCGGGGAGCTGTTTTTT
.	TRBV30	TRBJ2-7	TRBD1	CAWSFGQGEDEQYF	TGTGCCTGGAGTTTCGGACAGGGCGAAGACGAGCAGTACTTC
.	TRBV28	TRBJ1-5	.	CASSPRHVNQPQHF	TGTGCCAGCAGTCCTCGACACGTAAATCAGCCCCAGCACTTT
.	TRBV29-1	TRBJ2-1	TRBD1	CSSWRGQGAGNEQFF	TGCAGCTCATGGAGGGGGCAGGGGGCCGGTAATGAGCAGTTCTTC
.	TRBV18	TRBJ2-1	.	CASSPPNGVYNEQFF	TGTGCCAGCTCACCACCGAATGGGGTCTACAATGAGCAGTTCTTC
.	TRBV28	TRBJ2-5	.	CASSLRGQEQETQYF	TGTGCCAGCAGTTTAAGGGGCCAAGAGCAAGAGACCCAGTACTTC
.	TRBV5-4	TRBJ2-5	TRBD2	CASSPGTSGSETQYF	TGTGCCAGCAGCCCCGGGACTAGCGGTTCAGAGACCCAGTACTTC
.	TRBV7-3	TRBJ2-2	.	CASSRSGQAGELFF	TGTGCCAGCAGTCGAAGCGGGCAGGCCGGGGAGCTGTTTTTT
.	TRBV5-1	TRBJ2-6	.	CASSLEGSAGANVLTF	TGCGCCAGCAGCTTGGAGGGTTCAGCTGGGGCCAACGTCCTGACTTTC
once	TRBV18	TRBJ1-2	.	CASSPGPQVYGYTF	TGTGCCAGCTCACCAGGACCGCAGGTCTATGGCTACACCTTC
.	TRBV5-1	TRBJ1-1	TRBD1	CASSPSGGGASEAFF	TGCGCCAGCAGCCCTTCGGGAGGGGGCGCATCTGAAGCTTTCTTT
.	TRBV14	TRBJ1-1	.	CASSRQLTEAFF	TGTGCCAGCAGCCGGCAATTGACTGAAGCTTTCTTT
.	TRBV19	TRBJ1-4	TRBD1	CASSRTTGTTNEKLFF	TGTGCCAGTAGTAGGACGACAGGGACAACTAATGAAAAACTGTTTTTT
medium-sized	TRBV7-2	TRBJ1-3	.	CASRMGTAGNTIYF	TGTGCCAGCCGAATGGGGACTGCGGGAAACACCATATATTTT
few	TRBV28	TRBJ2-5	TRBD1	CASNRGAGVETQYF	TGTGCCAGCAACAGGGGGGCCGGGGTTGAGACCCAGTACTTC
.	TRBV7-6	TRBJ1-5	.	CASSLERSGQPQHF	TGTGCCAGCAGCTTAGAGAGGTCGGGTCAGCCCCAGCATTTT
.	TRBV6-5	TRBJ1-2	.	CASSLPTKVNYGYTF	TGTGCCAGCAGTCTACCGACAAAGGTGAACTATGGCTACACCTTC
.	TRBV19	TRBJ2-5	.	CASSMGTTETQYF	TGTGCCAGTAGTATGGGGACAACAGAGACCCAGTACTTC
.	TRBV5-4	TRBJ1-2	TRBD1	CASSSLTGTGLGYTF	TGTGCCAGCAGCTCTCTTACCGGGACAGGGTTAGGCTACACCTTC
large	TRBV2	TRBJ1-1	TRBD1	CASSFIGGREAFF	TGTGCCAGCAGCTTTATAGGGGGCCGAGAAGCTTTCTTT
.	TRBV27	TRBJ2-2	TRBD1	CASTRTGGTGELFF	TGTGCCAGCACCCGGACAGGGGGAACCGGGGAGCTGTTTTTT
few	TRBV30	TRBJ1-5	.	CAWSGTAISRQHF	TGTGCCTGGAGTGGGACAGCAATCAGCCGTCAGCATTTT
.	TRBV10-2	TRBJ2-3	.	CASSEARGLDTQYF	TGCGCCAGCAGTGAGGCCCGGGGCCTGGATACGCAGTATTTT
few	TRBV19	TRBJ1-2	.	CASSIAAQAYGYTF	TGTGCCAGTAGTATAGCGGCACAGGCTTATGGCTACACCTTC
.	TRBV2	TRBJ1-1	.	CASIRQVDMNTEAFF	TGTGCCAGCATTAGGCAGGTAGATATGAACACTGAAGCTTTCTTT
.	TRBV6-1	TRBJ2-5	TRBD1	CASSRDRGRETQYF	TGTGCCAGCAGTAGGGACAGGGGAAGGGAGACCCAGTACTTC
.	TRBV2	TRBJ1-4	.	CASSFNRASTNEKLFF	TGTGCCAGCAGCTTTAACAGGGCCTCAACTAATGAAAAACTGTTTTTT
.	TRBV5-1	TRBJ2-6	.	CASSPGLFSGANVLTF	TGCGCCAGCAGCCCGGGACTTTTCTCTGGGGCCAACGTCCTGACTTTC
.	TRBV14	TRBJ2-5	.	CASSTNEWGEREAPETQYF	TGTGCCAGCAGCACCAATGAATGGGGGGAGCGAGAGGCTCCTGAGACCCAGTACTTC